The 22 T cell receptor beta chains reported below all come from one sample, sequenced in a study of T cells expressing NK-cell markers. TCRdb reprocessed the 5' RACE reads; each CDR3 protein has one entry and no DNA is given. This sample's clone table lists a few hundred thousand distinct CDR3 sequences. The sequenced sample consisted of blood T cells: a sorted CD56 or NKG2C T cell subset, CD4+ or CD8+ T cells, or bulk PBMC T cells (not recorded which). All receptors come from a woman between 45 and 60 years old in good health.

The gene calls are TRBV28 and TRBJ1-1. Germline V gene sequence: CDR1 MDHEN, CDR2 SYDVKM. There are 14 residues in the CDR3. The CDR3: CASSFDPTVTEAFF.

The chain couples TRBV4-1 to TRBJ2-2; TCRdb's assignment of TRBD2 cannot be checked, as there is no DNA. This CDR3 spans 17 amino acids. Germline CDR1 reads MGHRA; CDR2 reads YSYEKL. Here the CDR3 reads CASSRLGAGGLTGELFF.

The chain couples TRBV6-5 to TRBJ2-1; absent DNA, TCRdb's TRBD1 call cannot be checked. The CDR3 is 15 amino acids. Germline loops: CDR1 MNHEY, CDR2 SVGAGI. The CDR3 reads CASSYGPPHLNEQFF.

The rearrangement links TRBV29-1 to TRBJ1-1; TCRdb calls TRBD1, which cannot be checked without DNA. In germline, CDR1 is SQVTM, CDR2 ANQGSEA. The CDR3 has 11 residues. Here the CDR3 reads CSAPGATEAFF. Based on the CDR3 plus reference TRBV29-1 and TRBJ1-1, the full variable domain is SAVISQKPSRDICQRGTSLTIQCQVDSQVTMMFWYRQQPGQSLTLIATANQGSEATYESGFVIDKFPISRPNLTFSTLTVSNMSPEDSSIYLCSAPGATEAFFGQGTRLTVV.

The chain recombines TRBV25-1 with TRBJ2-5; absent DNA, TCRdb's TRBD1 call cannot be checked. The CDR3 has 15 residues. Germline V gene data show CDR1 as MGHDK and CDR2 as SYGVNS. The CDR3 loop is CASSEFLARGETQYF.

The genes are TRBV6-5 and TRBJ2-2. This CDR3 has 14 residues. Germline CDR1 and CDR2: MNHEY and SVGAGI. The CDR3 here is CASAYFAVTGELFF.

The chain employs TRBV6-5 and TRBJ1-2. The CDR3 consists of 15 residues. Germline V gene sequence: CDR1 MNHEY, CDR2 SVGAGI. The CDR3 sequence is CASSYSTAANYGYTF.

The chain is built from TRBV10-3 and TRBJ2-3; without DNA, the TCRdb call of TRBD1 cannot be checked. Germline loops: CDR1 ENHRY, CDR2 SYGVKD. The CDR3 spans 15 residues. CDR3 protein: CAISQGTSPSDTQYF.

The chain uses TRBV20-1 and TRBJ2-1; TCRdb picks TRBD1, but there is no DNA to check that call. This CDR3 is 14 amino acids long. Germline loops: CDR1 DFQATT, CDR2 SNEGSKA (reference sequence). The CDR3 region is CSAPLGAGVGEQFF.

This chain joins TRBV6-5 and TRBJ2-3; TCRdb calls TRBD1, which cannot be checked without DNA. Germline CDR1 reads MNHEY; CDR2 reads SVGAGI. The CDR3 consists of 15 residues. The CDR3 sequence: CASSAWGQGTDTQYF.

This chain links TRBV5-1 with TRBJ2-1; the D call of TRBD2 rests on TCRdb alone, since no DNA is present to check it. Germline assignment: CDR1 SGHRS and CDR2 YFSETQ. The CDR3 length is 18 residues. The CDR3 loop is CASSLGPPGTSGDNEQFF.

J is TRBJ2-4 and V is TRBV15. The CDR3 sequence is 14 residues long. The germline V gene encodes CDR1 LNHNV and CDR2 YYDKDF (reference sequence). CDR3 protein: CATSRVGDQNIQYF.

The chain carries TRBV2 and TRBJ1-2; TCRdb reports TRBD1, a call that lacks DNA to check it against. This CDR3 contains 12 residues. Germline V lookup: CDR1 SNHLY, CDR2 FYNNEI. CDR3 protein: CASSTGDYGYTF.

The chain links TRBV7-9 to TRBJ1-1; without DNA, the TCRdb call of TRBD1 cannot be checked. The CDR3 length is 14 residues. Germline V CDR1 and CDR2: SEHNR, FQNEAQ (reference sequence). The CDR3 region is CASSRQGVNTEAFF.

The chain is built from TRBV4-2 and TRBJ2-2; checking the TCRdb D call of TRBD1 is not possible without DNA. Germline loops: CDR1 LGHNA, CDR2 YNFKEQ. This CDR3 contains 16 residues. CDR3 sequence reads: CASSQDRGPSTGELFF.

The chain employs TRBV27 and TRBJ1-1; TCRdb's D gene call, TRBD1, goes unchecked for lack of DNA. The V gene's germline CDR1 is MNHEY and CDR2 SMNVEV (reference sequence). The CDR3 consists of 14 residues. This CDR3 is CASRTHEDRSEAFF.

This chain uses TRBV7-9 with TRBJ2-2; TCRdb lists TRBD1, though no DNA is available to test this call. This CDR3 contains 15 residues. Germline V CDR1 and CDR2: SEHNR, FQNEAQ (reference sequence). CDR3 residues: CASSLEPRAAGELFF.

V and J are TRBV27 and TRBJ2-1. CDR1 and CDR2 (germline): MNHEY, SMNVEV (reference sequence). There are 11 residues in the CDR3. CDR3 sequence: CASRRIDEQFF.

The CDR3 region is CASSLGGGSNTGELFF. The genes are TRBV12-3 or TRBV12-4 and TRBJ2-2; TCRdb lists TRBD2, though no DNA is available to test this call. The CDR3 sequence is 16 residues long.

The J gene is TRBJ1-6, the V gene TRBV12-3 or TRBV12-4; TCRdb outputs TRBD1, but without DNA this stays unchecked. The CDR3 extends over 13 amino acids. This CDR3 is CASSPRRAAPLHF.

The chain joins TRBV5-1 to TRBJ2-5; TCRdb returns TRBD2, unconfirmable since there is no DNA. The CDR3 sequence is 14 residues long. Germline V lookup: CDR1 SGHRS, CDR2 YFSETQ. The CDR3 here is CATKGTSDQETQYF.

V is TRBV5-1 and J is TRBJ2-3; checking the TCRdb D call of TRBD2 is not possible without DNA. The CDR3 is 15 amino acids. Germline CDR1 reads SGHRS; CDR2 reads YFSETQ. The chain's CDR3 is CASSSRWEGTDTQYF.